This T cell receptor beta chain is from a study of long-term antiretroviral therapy in people with HIV. The count of this clone is one. Its cognate antigen is unknown. Each donor provided at least one pre-ART PBMC sample and at least two post-ART PBMC samples. Study findings and constraints: No data were available on ART adherence, viral resistance or therapy changes.

The germline V gene has CDR1 SEHNR and CDR2 FQNEAQ (reference sequence). Trimming cost V 2 bases and J 11 bases, with 15 bases left between them. This CDR3 spans 13 amino acids. With survey level as its setting, the immunoSEQ assay was v3.0. Assay used: immunoSEQ multiplex PCR; TCRdb lists only in-frame clones, some missing. The table has over 15,000 clones, 65% to 85% seen once. This specimen was unsorted PBMCs, taken 0.9 years after starting antiretroviral therapy. The receptor's source is a man between 18 and 29 years old with HIV. The genes are TRBV7-9 and TRBJ1-1; unclear D gene. The CDR3 DNA follows: TGTGCCAGCAGCTTATTGTCGGCTCAGCGGGCTTTCTTT. Amino acid sequence: CASSLLSAQRAFF.